This record covers a single TCR beta chain. This sample is part of a study of shared T cell receptors in the human thymus. Data came from immunoSEQ multiplex PCR; TCRdb stores just in-frame clones and leaves some out. The data hold 700,000 to 750,000 clones, with 80% to 90% observed a single time. The ends were cut back, 4 bases at V and 0 bases at J, with 15 bases in the middle. The length of the CDR3 is 16 residues. Germline V gene sequence: CDR1 KGHSH, CDR2 LQKENI. These data were likewise used in another study, on human thymus T cells. From that paper: Corrective heart surgery yielded resections, and these provided the thymus tissue.

Sequencing was done on a sample of thymocytes. This chain connects TRBV18 to TRBJ1-1, with D unclear. The receptor was isolated from a girl under two years old with a congenital heart defect. Here the CDR3 DNA reads TGTGCCAGCTCACTCGGGGAGACCTCCATGAACACTGAAGCTTTCTTT. Encoded protein: CASSLGETSMNTEAFF.